This entry lists 8 T cell receptor beta chains sequenced from one sample in a study of neurological immune-mediated disorders. TCRdb redid the calling of the 5' RACE reads with MiXCR, one entry per CDR3 protein. The sample has 30,000 to 35,000 distinct CDR3 sequences; roughly 25% are singletons. Sequencing input: CD4+ T cells from blood. Every receptor here comes from a man between 45 and 60 years old with HTLV-1-associated myelopathy (HAM/TSP).

In its sample, this clonotype was seen once. The V call is TRBV7-9, the J call TRBJ2-2; 8 bases map to TRBD1. J lost 4 bases, V lost 5 bases, and 6 bases had no gene match. The germline V gene has CDR1 SEHNR and CDR2 FQNEAQ (reference sequence). The CDR3 is made up of 15 amino acids. CDR3 in DNA: TGTGCCAGCAGCCCCTGGACAGGGATCACCGGGGAGCTGTTTTTT. It is translated as CASSPWTGITGELFF.

There are a few counts of this clonotype. The V gene is TRBV20-1, the J gene TRBJ1-1, with D uncertain. Germline V gene sequence: CDR1 DFQATT, CDR2 SNEGSKA (reference sequence). The CDR3 covers 14 residues. Trimming shortened V by 6 bases and J by 2 bases, and 16 bases separated the two germline ends. The CDR3 is CSAWTPRGNTEAFF. Written as DNA, the CDR3 is TGCAGTGCCTGGACTCCCCGGGGAAACACTGAAGCTTTCTTT.

This clonotype was observed many times. The gene calls are TRBV13 and TRBJ2-7; D might be TRBD1 or TRBD2, each matching 5 bases. The CDR3 extends over 14 amino acids. Germline CDR1 and CDR2: PRHDT and FYEKMQ (reference sequence). Trimming left V 5 bases short and J 3 bases short, with 14 bases between. The DNA of the CDR3 is TGTGCCAGCAGCCCCCCGGGACGGCTCTACGAGCAGTACTTC. It yields the protein CASSPPGRLYEQYF.

This clonotype was counted many times. This chain joins TRBV5-1 and TRBJ1-2, with D hard to call. This CDR3 has 14 amino acids. Germline V gene data show CDR1 as SGHRS and CDR2 as YFSETQ. With 0 bases removed from V and 4 bases from J, the gap between germline ends came to 10 bases. The CDR3 nucleotides read TGCGCCAGCAGCTTGGACGGTGGCGGCTATGGCTACACCTTC. It encodes CASSLDGGGYGYTF.

This clonotype was seen many times. This rearrangement joins TRBV5-1 to TRBJ2-7; 9 bases align to TRBD1. CDR1 is SGHRS and CDR2 is YFSETQ in the germline V gene. CDR3 length: 15 amino acids. V lost 3 bases, J lost 4 bases, and 8 bases stayed unmatched. CDR3 DNA sequence: TGCGCCAGCAGCTGGGGACAGGGTGTAACATACGAGCAGTACTTC. This translates into CASSWGQGVTYEQYF.

Ten or more counts support this clonotype. The J gene is TRBJ1-5, the V gene TRBV5-1, with D maybe TRBD1 (5 bases). Germline V gene data show CDR1 as SGHRS and CDR2 as YFSETQ. V shed 4 bases and J shed 4 bases, with 15 bases lying between them. CDR3 length: 15 residues. CDR3 sequence reads: CASSVGRGRNQPQHF. The CDR3 bases are TGCGCCAGCAGCGTGGGGCGGGGGAGGAATCAGCCCCAGCATTTT.

The chain couples TRBV11-2 to TRBJ2-1; D remains ambiguous. Germline V CDR1 and CDR2: SGHAT, FQNNGV. With 0 bases removed from V and 5 bases from J, the gap between germline ends came to 17 bases. This CDR3 spans 17 amino acids. The CDR3 is CASSLEHRRTPHNEQFF. CDR3 bases: TGTGCCAGCAGCTTAGAGCATAGGAGAACCCCCCACAATGAGCAGTTCTTC. Looking up the rest from reference TRBV11-2 and TRBJ2-1 gives the full variable domain: EAGVAQSPRYKIIEKRQSVAFWCNPISGHATLYWYQQILGQGPKLLIQFQNNGVVDDSQLPKDRFSAERLKGVDSTLKIQPAKLEDSAVYLCASSLEHRRTPHNEQFFGPGTRLTVL.

This clonotype has ten or more counts. This chain joins TRBV15 and TRBJ2-2, with D unclear. Trimming cost V 3 bases and J 2 bases, with 7 bases left between them. This CDR3 contains 14 residues. Germline CDR1 and CDR2: LNHNV and YYDKDF (reference sequence). CDR3 nucleotide sequence: TGTGCCACCAGCAGGGACCAAAACACCGGGGAGCTGTTTTTT. Translated: CATSRDQNTGELFF.